This TCR beta chain was recorded in a study of chemoradiotherapy in HPV16-positive cancers. Overall study findings and caveats: Non-HPV-specific T cells did not expand in tumors during treatment, whereas candidate HPV-specific clones and E7-related motifs did.

The data were produced by immunoSEQ multiplex PCR, yet TCRdb's version contains in-frame clones alone and is incomplete. This table has some 15,000 clones, roughly 87% appearing once. CDR3 size: 14 residues. J was trimmed by 4 bases and V by 3 bases; bases with no gene match: 5. Germline loops: CDR1 SGHTA, CDR2 FQGTGA. In regard to this clone: The target antigen is unknown.

This TCR was recovered from a human donor with HPV-associated anogenital cancer. Sequencing used blood, obtained from a patient who underwent chemoradiotherapy. The V gene is TRBV7-3, the J gene TRBJ1-1, with 7 bases that match TRBD1. The CDR3 sequence: CASSFTPGGTEAFF. For the CDR3, the DNA is TGTGCCAGCAGCTTTACCCCAGGGGGCACTGAAGCTTTCTTT.